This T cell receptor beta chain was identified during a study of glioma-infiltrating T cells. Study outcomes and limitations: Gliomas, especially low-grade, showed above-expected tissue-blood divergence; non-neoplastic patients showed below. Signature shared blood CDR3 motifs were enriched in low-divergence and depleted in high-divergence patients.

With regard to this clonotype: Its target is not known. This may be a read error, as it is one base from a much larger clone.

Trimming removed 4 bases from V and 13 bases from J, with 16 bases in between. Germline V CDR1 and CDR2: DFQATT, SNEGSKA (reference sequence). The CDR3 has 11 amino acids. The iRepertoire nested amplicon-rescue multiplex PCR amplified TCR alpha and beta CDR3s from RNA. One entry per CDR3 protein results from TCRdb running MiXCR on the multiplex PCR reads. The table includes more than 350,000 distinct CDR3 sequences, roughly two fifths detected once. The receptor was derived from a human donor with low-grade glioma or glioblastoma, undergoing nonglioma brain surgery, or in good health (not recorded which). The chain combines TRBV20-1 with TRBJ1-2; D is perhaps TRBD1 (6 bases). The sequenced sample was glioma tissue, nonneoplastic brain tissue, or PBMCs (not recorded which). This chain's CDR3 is CSAKGGLRATF. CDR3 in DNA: TGCAGTGCTAAGGGGGGGCTTAGGGCCACCTTC.